Given below is one T cell receptor (beta chain) in context. The length of the CDR3 is 15 residues. CDR1 is MGHDK, CDR2 SYGVNS, per germline. V gave up 6 bases and J gave up 4 bases; unmatched junction bases: 5. This sample was included in a study of blood T cell repertoires in COVID-19. Sequencing was performed with immunoSEQ multiplex PCR; in TCRdb, only in-frame clones are kept and a portion is missing. This table holds more than 200,000 clones, under 95% found once. The TCR sequence derives from a woman aged 18-29 years who had recovered from COVID-19. Sequencing was carried out using PBMCs or T cells enriched from blood (not recorded which). The chain combines TRBV25-1 with TRBJ2-1; TRBD2 aligns across 11 bases. CDR3 DNA: TGTGCCAGCAGATCGGGACTAGCGGAATACAATGAGCAGTTCTTC. This encodes CASRSGLAEYNEQFF.